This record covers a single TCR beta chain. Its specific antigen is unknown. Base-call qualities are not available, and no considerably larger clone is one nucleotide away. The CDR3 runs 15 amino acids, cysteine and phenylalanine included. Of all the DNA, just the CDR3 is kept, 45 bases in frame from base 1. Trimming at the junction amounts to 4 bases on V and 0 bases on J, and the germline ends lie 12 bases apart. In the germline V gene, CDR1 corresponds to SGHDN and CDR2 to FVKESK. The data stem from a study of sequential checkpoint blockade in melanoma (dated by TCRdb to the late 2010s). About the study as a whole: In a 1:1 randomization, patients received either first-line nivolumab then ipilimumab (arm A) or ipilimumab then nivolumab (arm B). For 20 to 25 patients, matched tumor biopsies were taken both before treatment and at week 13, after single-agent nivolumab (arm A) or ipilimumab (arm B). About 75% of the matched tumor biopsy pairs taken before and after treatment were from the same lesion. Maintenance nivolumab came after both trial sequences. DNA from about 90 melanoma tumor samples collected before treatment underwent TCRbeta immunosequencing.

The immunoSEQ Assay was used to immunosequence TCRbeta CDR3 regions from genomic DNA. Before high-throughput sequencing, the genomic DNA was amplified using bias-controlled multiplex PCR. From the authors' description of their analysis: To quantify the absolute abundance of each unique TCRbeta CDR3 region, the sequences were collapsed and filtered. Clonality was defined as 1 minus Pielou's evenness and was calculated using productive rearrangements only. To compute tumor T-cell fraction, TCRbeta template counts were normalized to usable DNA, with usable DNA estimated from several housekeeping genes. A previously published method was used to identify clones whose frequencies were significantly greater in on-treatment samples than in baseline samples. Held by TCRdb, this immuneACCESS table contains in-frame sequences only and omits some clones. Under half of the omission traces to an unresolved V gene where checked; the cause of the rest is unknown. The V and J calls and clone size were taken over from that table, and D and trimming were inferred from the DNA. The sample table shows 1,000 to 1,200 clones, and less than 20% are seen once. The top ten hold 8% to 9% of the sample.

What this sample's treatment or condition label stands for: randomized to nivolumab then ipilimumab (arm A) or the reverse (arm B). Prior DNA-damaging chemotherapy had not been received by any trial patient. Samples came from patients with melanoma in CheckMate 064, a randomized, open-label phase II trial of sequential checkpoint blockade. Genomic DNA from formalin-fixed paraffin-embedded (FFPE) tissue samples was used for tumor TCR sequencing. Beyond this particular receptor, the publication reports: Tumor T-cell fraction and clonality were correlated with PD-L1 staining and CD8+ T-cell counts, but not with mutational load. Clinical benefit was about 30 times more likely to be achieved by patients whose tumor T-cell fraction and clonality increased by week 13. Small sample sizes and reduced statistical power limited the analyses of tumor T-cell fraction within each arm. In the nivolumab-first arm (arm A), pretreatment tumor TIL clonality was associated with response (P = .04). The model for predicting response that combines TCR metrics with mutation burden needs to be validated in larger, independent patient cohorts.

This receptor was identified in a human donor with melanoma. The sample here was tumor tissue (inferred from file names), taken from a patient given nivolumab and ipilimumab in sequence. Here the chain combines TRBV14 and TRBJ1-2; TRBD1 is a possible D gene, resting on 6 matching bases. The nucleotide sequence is TGTGCCAGCAGCCGGTTACAGGGAGCTAACTATGGCTACACCTTC. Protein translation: CASSRLQGANYGYTF.